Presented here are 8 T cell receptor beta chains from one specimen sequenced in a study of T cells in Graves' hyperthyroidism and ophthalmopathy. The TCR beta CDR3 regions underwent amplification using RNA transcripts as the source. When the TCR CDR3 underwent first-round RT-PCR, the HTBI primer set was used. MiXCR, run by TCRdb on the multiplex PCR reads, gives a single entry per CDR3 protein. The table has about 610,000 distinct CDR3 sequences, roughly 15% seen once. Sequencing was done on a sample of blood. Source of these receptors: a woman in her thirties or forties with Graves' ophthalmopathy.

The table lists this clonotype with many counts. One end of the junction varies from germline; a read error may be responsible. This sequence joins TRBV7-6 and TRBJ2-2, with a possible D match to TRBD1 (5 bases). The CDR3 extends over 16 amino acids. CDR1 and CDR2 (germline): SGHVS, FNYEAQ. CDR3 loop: CASSQGGAANTRELFF. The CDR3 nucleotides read TGTGCCAGCAGCCAAGGTGGGGCAGCGAACACCAGGGAGCTGTTTTTT.

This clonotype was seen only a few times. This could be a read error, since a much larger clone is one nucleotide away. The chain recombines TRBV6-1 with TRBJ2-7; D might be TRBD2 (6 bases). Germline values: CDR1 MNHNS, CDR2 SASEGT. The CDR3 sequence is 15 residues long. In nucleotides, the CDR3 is TGTGCCAGCAGCCCCGGGGGTAGCCTCTCCTACGGGCAGTACTTC. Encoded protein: CASSPGGSLSYGQYF.

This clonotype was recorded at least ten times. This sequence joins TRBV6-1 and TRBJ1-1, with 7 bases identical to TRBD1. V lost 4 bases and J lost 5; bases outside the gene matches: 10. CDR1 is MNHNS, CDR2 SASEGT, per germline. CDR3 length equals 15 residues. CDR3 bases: TGTGCCAGCAGTGCTCAGGGGGGGTCTTGGACTGAAGCTTTCTTT. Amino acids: CASSAQGGSWTEAFF.

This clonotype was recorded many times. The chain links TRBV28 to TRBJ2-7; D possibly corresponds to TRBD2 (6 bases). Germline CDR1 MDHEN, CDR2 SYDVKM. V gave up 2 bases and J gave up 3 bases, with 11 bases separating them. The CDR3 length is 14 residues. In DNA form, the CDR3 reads TGTGCCAGCAGTTTAGAAGGTAGCGGCTACGAGCAGTACTTC. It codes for CASSLEGSGYEQYF.

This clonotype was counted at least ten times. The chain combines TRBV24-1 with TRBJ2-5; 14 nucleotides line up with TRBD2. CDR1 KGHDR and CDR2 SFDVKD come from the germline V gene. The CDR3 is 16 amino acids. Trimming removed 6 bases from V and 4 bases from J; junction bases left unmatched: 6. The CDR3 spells CATSLTGTSGRETQYF. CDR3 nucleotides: TGTGCCACCAGTTTAACCGGGACTAGCGGGAGAGAGACCCAGTACTTC.

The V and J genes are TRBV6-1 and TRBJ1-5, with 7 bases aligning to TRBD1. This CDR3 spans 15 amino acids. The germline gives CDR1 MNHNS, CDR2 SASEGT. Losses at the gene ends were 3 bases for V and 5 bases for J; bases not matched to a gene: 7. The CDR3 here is CASSDGYRGDQPQHF. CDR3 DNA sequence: TGTGCCAGCAGTGATGGTTACAGGGGAGATCAGCCCCAGCATTTT.

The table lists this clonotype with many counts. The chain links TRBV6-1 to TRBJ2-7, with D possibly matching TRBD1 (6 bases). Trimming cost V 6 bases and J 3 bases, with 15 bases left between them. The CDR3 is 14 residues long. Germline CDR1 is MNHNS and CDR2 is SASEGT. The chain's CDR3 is CASRSLDRLYEQYF. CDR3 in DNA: TGTGCCAGCAGGTCCCTAGACAGGCTCTACGAGCAGTACTTC.

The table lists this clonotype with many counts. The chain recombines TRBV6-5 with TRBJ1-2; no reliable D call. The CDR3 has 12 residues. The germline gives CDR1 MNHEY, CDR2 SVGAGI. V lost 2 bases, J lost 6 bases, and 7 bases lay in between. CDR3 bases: TGTGCCAGCAGTTACGACACAAATGGCTACACCTTC. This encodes CASSYDTNGYTF.